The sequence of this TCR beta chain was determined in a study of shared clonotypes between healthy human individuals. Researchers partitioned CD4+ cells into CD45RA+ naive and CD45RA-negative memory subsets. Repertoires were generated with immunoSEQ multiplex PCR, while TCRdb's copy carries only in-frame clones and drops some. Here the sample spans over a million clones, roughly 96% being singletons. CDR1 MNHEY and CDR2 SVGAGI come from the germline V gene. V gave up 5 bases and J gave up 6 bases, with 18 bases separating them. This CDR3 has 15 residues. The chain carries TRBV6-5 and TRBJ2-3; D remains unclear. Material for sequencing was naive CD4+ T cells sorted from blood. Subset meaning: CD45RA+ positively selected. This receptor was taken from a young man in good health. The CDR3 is CASSPWTLSSDTQYF. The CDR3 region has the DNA TGTGCCAGCAGTCCCTGGACCTTATCGTCGGATACGCAGTATTTT.